This T cell receptor (beta chain) originates from a study of shared clonotypes between healthy human individuals. The CDR3 runs to 14 residues. Germline assignment: CDR1 SQVTM and CDR2 ANQGSEA. V was pared by 0 bases and J by 7 bases, with 15 bases between. Using immunoSEQ multiplex PCR, the repertoire was profiled, and TCRdb retains in-frame clones only, with some absent. The sample records 450,000 to 650,000 clones, around 80% being singletons. Material: PBMCs. The receptor comes from a woman between 40 and 55 years old in good health. Some clones in this sample may be carry-over from other donors' samples. The genes are TRBV29-1 and TRBJ1-2, with D maybe TRBD1 (5 bases). The CDR3 DNA is TGCAGCGTTGAAGAGGGACGGGGCTCCACTGGCTACACCTTC. Protein: CSVEEGRGSTGYTF.